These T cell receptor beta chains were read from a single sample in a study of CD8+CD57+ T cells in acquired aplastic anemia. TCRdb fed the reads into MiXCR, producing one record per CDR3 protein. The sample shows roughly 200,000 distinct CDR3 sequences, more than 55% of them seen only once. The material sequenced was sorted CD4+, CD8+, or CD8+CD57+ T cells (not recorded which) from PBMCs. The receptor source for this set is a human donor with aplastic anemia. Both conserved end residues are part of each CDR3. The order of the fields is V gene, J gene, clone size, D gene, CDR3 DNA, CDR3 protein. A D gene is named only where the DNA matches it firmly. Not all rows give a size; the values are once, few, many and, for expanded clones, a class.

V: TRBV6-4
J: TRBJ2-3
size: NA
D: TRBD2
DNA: TGTGCCAGCAGTCCTACTAGCGGGGGGACGGGTACGCAGTATTTT
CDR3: CASSPTSGGTGTQYF

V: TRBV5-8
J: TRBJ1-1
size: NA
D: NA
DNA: TGTGCCAGCAGCTTAAGGTCGGAGAACACTGAAGCTTTCTTT
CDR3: CASSLRSENTEAFF

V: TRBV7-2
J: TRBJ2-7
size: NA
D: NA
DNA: TGTGCCAGCAGCGCAGCAGTTACCTACGAGCAGTACTTC
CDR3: CASSAAVTYEQYF

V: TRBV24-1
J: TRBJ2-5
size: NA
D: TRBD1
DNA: TGTGCCGCCAGTGATTTTACAGGGGGCTGGGAGACCCAGTACTTC
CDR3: CAASDFTGGWETQYF

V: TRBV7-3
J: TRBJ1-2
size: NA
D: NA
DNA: TGTGCCAGCAGCGCGCAAGGGGACACCAACTATGGCTACACCTTC
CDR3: CASSAQGDTNYGYTF

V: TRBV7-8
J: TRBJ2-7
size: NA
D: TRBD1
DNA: TGTGCCAGCAGTTACTCCGGGACAGTCGCCGAGCAGTACTTC
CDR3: CASSYSGTVAEQYF

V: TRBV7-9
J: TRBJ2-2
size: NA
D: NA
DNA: TGTGCCAGCAGCTTGGAAGGGTCCGGGGAGCTGTTTTTT
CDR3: CASSLEGSGELFF

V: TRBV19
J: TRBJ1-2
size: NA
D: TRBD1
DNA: TGTGCCAGTAGTTCCGGCTGGACAGGGGGCAATAAGGGCTACACCTTC
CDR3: CASSSGWTGGNKGYTF

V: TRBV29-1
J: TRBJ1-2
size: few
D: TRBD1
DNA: TGCAGCGTTCGACAGGGAAGGACCGGCTATGGCTACACCTTC
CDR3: CSVRQGRTGYGYTF

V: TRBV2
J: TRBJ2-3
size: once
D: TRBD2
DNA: TGTGCCAGCCCACGGGGGGTTAGCACAGATACGCAGTATTTT
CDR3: CASPRGVSTDTQYF

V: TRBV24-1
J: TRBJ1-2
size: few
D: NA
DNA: TGTGCCACCAGTGATTACAGTGGCTATGGCTACACCTTC
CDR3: CATSDYSGYGYTF

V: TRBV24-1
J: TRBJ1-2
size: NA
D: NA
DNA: TGTGCCACCAGTGATTCTTCACAGGGTATGGACTATGGCTACACCTTC
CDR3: CATSDSSQGMDYGYTF

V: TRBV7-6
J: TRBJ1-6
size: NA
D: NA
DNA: TGTGCCAGCAGCGAGATGCACGGGGATTCACCCCTCCACTTT
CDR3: CASSEMHGDSPLHF

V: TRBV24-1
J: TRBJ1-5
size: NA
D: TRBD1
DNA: TGTGCCACCAGTGAAGGGGGCCAGGGGTTGGGGCAGCCCCAGCATTTT
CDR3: CATSEGGQGLGQPQHF

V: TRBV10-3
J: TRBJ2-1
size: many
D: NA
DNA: TGTGCCATCTCCGTAACCCAGTTTGATGAGCAGTTCTTC
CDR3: CAISVTQFDEQFF

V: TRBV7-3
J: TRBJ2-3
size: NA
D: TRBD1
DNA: TGTGCCAGCAGCTTGGACAGGGCTACAGATACGCAGTATTTT
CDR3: CASSLDRATDTQYF

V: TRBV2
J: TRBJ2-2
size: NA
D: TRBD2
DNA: TGTGCCAGCAGTGCGTCTAGCGGGATCGGGGAGCTGTTTTTT
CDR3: CASSASSGIGELFF

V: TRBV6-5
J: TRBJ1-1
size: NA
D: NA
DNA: TGTGCCAGCAGTCGGGACATCGCAACAGGCACTGAAGCTTTCTTT
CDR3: CASSRDIATGTEAFF

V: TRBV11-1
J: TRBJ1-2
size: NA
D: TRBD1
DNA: TGTGCCAGCAGCTCATACCGGGACAGGGAGTTCTATGGCTACACCTTC
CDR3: CASSSYRDREFYGYTF

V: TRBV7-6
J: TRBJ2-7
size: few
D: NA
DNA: TGTGCCAGCAGCTTAGATTGGGACAACGAGCAGTACTTC
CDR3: CASSLDWDNEQYF

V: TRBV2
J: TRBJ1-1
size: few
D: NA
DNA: TGTGCCAGCAGTGAACGTCAATACTCTGAAGCTTTCTTT
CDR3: CASSERQYSEAFF

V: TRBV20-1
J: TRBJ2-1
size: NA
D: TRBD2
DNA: TGCAGTGCTAGAGATCGGGTGGCTAGCGGGGGGCAGCAGTTCTTC
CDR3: CSARDRVASGGQQFF